This T cell receptor (beta chain) originates from a study of T cells expressing NK-cell markers. TCRdb reworked the 5' RACE reads into one entry per CDR3 protein, no DNA. In total, the table holds hundreds of thousands of distinct CDR3 sequences. This TCR was sampled from a woman between 18 and 75 years old in good health. Sequenced material: blood T cells: a sorted CD56 or NKG2C T cell subset, CD4+ or CD8+ T cells, or bulk PBMC T cells (not recorded which).

The CDR3 spells CASSLRSRGATNTGELFF. This chain joins TRBV5-1 and TRBJ2-2; TCRdb returns TRBD1, unconfirmable since there is no DNA. Germline V gene data show CDR1 as SGHRS and CDR2 as YFSETQ. There are 18 residues in the CDR3.